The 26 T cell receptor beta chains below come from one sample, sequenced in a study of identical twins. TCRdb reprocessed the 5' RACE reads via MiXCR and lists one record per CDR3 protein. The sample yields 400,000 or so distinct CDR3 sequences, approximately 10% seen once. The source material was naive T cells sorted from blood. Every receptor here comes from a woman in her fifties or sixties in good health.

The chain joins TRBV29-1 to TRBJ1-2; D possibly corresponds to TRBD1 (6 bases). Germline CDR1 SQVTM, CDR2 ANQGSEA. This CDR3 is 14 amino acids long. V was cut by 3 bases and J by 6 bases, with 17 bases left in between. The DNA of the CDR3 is TGCAGCGTTGAGGCTGGGGCAGGGGAGGATGGCTACACCTTC. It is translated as CSVEAGAGEDGYTF.

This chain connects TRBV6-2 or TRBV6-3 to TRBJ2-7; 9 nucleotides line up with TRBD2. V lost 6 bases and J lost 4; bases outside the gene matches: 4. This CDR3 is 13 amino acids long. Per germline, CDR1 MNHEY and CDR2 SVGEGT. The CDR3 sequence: CASRLAGGYEQYF. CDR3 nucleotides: TGTGCCAGCAGACTAGCGGGTGGGTACGAGCAGTACTTC.

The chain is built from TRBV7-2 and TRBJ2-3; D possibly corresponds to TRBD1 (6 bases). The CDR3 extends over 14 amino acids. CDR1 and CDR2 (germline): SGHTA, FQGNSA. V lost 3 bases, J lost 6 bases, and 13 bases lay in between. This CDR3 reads CASSLAQGADTQYF. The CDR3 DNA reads TGTGCCAGCAGCTTGGCACAGGGAGCGGATACGCAGTATTTT. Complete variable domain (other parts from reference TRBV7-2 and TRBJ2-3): GAGVSQSPSNKVTEKGKDVELRCDPISGHTALYWYRQSLGQGLEFLIYFQGNSAPDKSGLPSDRFSAERTGGSVSTLTIQRTQQEDSAVYLCASSLAQGADTQYFGPGTRLTVL.

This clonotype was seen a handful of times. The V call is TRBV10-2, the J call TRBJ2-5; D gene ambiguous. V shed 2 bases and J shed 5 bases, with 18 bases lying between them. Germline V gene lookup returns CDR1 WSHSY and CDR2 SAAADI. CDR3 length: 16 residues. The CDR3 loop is CASSEIFLEITETQYF. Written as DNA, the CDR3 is TGCGCCAGCAGTGAGATATTCCTCGAGATTACGGAGACCCAGTACTTC.

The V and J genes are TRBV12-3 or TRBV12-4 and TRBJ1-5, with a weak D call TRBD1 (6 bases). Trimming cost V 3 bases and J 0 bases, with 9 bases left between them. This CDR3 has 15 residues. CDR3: CASSFTGPSNQPQHF. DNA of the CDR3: TGTGCCAGCAGTTTCACAGGGCCTAGCAATCAGCCCCAGCATTTT.

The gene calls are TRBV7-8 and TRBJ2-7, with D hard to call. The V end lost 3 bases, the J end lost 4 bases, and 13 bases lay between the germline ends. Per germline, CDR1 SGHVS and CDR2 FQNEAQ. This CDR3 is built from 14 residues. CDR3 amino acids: CASSFDVQPYEQYV. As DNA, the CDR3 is TGTGCCAGCAGCTTTGATGTACAACCTTACGAGCAGTACGTC.

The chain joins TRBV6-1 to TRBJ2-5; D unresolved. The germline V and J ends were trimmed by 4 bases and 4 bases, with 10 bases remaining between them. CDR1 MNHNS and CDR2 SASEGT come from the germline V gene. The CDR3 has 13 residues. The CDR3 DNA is TGTGCCAGCAGTGTGGGGTTCGGAGAGACCCAGTACTTC. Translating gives CASSVGFGETQYF.

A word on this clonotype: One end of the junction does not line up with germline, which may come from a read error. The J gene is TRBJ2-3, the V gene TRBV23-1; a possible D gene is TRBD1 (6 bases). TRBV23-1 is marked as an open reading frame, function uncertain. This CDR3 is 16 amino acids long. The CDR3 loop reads CASSLDRSHPTDTRYF. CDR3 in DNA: TGCGCCAGCAGTCTAGACAGGTCCCATCCCACAGATACGCGGTATTTT.

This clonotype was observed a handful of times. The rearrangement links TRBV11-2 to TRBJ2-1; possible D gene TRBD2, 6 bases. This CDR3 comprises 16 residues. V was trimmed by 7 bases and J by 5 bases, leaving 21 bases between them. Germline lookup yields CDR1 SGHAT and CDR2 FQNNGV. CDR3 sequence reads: CASNPGRQGKDNEQFF. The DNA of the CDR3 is TGTGCCAGCAACCCTGGGAGGCAGGGAAAAGACAATGAGCAGTTCTTC.

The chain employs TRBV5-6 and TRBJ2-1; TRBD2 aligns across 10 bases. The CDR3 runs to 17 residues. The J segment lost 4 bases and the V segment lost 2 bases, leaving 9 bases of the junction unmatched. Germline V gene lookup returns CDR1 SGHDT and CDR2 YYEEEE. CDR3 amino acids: CASSLRGLAGAYNEQFF. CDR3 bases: TGTGCCAGCAGCTTAAGGGGGCTAGCGGGAGCTTACAATGAGCAGTTCTTC.

The chain's CDR3 is CASSQDLGGTSGIYEQYF. CDR3 sequence (DNA): TGTGCCAGCAGCCAAGATTTGGGGGGGACTAGCGGCATCTACGAGCAGTACTTC. The V gene is TRBV4-2, the J gene TRBJ2-7, with TRBD2 identical over 11 bases. V trimming: 0 bases; J trimming: 3 bases; junction bases outside the gene matches: 10. Germline CDR1 and CDR2: LGHNA and YNFKEQ. CDR3 length: 18 residues.

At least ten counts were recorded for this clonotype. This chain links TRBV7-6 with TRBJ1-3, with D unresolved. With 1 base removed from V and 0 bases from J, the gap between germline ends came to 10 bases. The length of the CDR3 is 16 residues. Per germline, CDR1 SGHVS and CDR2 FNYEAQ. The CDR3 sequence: CASSLGASFSGNTIYF. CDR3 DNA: TGTGCCAGCAGCTTAGGTGCTAGCTTCTCTGGAAACACCATATATTTT.

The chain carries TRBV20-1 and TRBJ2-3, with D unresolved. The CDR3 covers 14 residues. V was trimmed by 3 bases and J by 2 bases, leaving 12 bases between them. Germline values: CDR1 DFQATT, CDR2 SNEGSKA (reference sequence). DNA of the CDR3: TGCAGTGCTAGCAGTGGGGTTTACACAGATACGCAGTATTTT. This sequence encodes CSASSGVYTDTQYF.

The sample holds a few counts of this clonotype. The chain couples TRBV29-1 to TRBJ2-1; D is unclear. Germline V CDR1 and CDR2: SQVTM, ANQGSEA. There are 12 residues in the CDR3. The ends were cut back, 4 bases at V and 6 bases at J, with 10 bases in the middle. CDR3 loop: CSVVRLGNEQFF. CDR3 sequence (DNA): TGCAGCGTTGTCCGGTTGGGCAATGAGCAGTTCTTC.

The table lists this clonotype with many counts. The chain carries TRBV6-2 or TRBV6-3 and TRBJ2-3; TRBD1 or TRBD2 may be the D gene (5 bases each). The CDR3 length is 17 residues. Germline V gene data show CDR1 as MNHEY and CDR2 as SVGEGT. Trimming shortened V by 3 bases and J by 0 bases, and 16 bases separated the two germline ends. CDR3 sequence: CASSYELGGVSTDTQYF. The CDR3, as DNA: TGTGCCAGCAGTTATGAACTTGGGGGTGTGAGCACAGATACGCAGTATTTT.

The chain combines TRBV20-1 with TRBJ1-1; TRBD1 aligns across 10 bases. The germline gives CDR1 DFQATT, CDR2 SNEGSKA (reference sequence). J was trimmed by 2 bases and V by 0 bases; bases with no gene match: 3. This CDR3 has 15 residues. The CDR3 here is CSARDRDRGNTEAFF. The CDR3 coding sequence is TGCAGTGCTAGAGACCGGGACAGGGGCAACACTGAAGCTTTCTTT.

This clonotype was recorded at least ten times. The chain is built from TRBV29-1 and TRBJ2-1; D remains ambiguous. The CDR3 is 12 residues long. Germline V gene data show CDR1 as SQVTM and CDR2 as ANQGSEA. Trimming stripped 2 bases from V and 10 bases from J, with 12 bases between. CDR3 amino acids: CSVETSLEEQFF. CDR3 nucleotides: TGCAGCGTTGAAACGTCCCTAGAAGAGCAGTTCTTC.

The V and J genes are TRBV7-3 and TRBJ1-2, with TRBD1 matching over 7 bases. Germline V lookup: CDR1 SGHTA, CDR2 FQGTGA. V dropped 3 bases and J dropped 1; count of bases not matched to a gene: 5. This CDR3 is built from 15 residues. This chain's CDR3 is CASSLTGSDNYGYTF. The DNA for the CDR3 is TGTGCCAGCAGCTTGACAGGGAGCGATAACTATGGCTACACCTTC.

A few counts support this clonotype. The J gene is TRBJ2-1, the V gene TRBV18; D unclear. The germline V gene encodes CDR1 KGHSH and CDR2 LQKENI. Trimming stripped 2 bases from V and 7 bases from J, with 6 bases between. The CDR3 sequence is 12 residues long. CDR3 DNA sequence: TGTGCCAGCTCACCAGTTGAAAATGAGCAGTTCTTC. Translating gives CASSPVENEQFF.

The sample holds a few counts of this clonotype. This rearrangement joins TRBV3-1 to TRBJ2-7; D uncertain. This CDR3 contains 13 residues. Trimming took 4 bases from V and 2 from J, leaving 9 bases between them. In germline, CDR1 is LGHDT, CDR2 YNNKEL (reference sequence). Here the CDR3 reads CASSPSEAYEQYF. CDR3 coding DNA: TGTGCCAGCAGCCCCTCCGAAGCCTACGAGCAGTACTTC.

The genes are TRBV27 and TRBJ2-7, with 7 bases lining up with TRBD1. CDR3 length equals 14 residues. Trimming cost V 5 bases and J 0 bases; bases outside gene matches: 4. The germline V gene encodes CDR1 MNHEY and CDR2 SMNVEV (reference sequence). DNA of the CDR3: TGTGCCAGCAGTGAGGGGACAGCCTCCTACGAGCAGTACTTC. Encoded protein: CASSEGTASYEQYF.

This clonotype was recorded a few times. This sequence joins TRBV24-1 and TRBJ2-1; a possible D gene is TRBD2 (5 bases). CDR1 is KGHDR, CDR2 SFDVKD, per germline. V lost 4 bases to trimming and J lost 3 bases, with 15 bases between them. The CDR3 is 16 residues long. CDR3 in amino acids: CATSDRGSPDYNEQFF. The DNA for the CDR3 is TGTGCCACCAGTGACCGGGGATCCCCAGACTACAATGAGCAGTTCTTC.

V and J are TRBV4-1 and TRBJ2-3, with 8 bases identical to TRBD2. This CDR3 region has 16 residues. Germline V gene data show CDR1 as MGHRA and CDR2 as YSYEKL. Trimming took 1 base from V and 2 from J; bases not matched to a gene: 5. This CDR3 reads CASSQGSGKTTDTQYF. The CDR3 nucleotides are TGCGCCAGCAGCCAAGGTAGCGGGAAGACCACAGATACGCAGTATTTT.

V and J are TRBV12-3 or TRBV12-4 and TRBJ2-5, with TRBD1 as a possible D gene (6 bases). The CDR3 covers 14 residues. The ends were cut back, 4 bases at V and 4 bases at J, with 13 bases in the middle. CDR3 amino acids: CASSSHRVGETQYF. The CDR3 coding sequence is TGTGCCAGCAGTTCGCACAGGGTCGGAGAGACCCAGTACTTC.

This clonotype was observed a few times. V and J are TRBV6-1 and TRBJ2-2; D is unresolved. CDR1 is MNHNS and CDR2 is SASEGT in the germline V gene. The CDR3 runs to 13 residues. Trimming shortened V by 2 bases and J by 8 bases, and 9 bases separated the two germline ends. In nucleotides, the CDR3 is TGTGCCAGCAGTGAAATGAGCCCAGGGGAGCTGTTTTTT. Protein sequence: CASSEMSPGELFF.

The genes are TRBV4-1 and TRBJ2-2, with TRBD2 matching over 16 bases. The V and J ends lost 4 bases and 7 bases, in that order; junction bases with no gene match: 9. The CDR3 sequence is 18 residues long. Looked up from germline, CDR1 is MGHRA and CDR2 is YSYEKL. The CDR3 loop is CASSLGTSGRAMFGELFF. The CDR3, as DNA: TGCGCCAGCAGCCTGGGGACTAGCGGGAGGGCCATGTTCGGGGAGCTGTTTTTT.